The 32 T cell receptor beta chains below come from one sample, sequenced in a study of blood T cell repertoires in COVID-19. Clones were sequenced by immunoSEQ multiplex PCR, and TCRdb holds only the in-frame ones, with some missing. The sample lists 300,000 to 450,000 clones, around 87% occurring once. Sequenced material: PBMCs or T cells enriched from blood (not recorded which). The receptors derive from a man aged 40-55 years in a cohort exposed to, infected with or recovered from COVID-19 (not recorded which).

The chain joins TRBV27 to TRBJ1-1; 9 nucleotides match TRBD1. Germline V CDR1 and CDR2: MNHEY, SMNVEV (reference sequence). J was trimmed by 5 bases and V by 6 bases; bases with no gene match: 7. The CDR3 is 14 residues long. The CDR3 DNA reads TGTGCCAGCAGCCCTGGACAGGGGCTGACTGAAGCTTTCTTT. Amino acids: CASSPGQGLTEAFF.

The chain couples TRBV6-2 or TRBV6-3 to TRBJ1-5; unclear D gene. CDR3 length: 13 residues. Per the germline V gene, CDR1 is MNHEY and CDR2 is SVGEGT. Trimming took 6 bases from V and 1 from J, leaving 7 bases between them. The DNA for the CDR3 is TGTGCCAGCAGCCCTATAAGCAATCAGCCCCAGCATTTT. It is translated as CASSPISNQPQHF.

Note on this clone: This sample includes further DNA sequences coding for the same CDR3. This chain joins TRBV28 and TRBJ1-2, with D hard to call. Germline lookup yields CDR1 MDHEN and CDR2 SYDVKM. This CDR3 region has 13 residues. Trimming took off 0 bases at V and 2 bases at J, with 4 bases between the two ends. CDR3 bases: TGTGCCAGCAGTTTATGGTCAAACTATGGCTACACCTTC. Its protein product is CASSLWSNYGYTF.

The chain has TRBV7-9 and TRBJ1-2, with TRBD1 matching over 7 bases. Germline CDR1 reads SEHNR; CDR2 reads FQNEAQ (reference sequence). The CDR3 extends over 15 amino acids. Unmatched junction bases numbered 8, after V lost 5 bases and J lost 2 bases. This CDR3 is CASSPGQANNYGYTF. CDR3 sequence (DNA): TGTGCCAGCAGCCCAGGACAGGCAAACAACTATGGCTACACCTTC.

V gene TRBV14 combines with J gene TRBJ2-7; 9 bases fit TRBD1. CDR3 length: 17 residues. The junction had 11 bases not matched to a gene; V was cut back by 1 base and J by 4 bases. Germline loops: CDR1 SGHDN, CDR2 FVKESK. The CDR3 region has the DNA TGTGCCAGCAGCCAAGTTGGAGTCCGGACAGGGGCTTACGAGCAGTACTTC. This translates into CASSQVGVRTGAYEQYF. The full variable domain, rest sourced from reference TRBV14 and TRBJ2-7, is EAGVTQFPSHSVIEKGQTVTLRCDPISGHDNLYWYRRVMGKEIKFLLHFVKESKQDESGMPNNRFLAERTGGTYSTLKVQPAELEDSGVYFCASSQVGVRTGAYEQYFGPGTRLTVT.

V usage is TRBV19 and J usage is TRBJ2-2; 14 nucleotides match TRBD2. The CDR3 length is 23 residues. The germline V gene encodes CDR1 LNHDA and CDR2 SQIVND (reference sequence). V lost 2 bases and J lost 6; bases outside the gene matches: 23. CDR3 coding DNA: TGTGCCAGTAGTATAATTGGGACAGATGGATATGGGACTAGCGGGAGATTTGCCGGGGAGCTGTTTTTT. It is translated as CASSIIGTDGYGTSGRFAGELFF.

This clone has more than one count but fewer than ten. The chain links TRBV10-2 to TRBJ2-2; 9 bases map to TRBD2. Germline lookup yields CDR1 WSHSY and CDR2 SAAADI. The J segment lost 4 bases and the V segment lost 2 bases, leaving 5 bases of the junction unmatched. The CDR3 loop spans 16 amino acids. This CDR3 reads CASSEPLAGVTGELFF. CDR3 sequence (DNA): TGCGCCAGCAGTGAGCCGTTAGCGGGAGTCACCGGGGAGCTGTTTTTT.

The chain has TRBV3-1 (or the pseudogene TRBV3-2) and TRBJ1-4, with a weak D call TRBD1 (5 bases). Trimming stripped 5 bases from V and 8 bases from J, with 21 bases between. The length of the CDR3 is 16 residues. Per germline, CDR1 LGHDT and CDR2 YNNKEL (reference sequence). The CDR3 protein is CASSYPRGGIGEKLFF. CDR3 coding DNA: TGTGCCAGCAGCTACCCCCGGGGGGGGATTGGCGAAAAACTGTTTTTT.

J is TRBJ2-7 and V is TRBV5-1; D might be TRBD2 (6 bases). CDR1 and CDR2 (germline): SGHRS, YFSETQ. This CDR3 is built from 14 residues. Trimming pared 4 bases from V and 7 bases from J, leaving 18 bases between. CDR3 in amino acids: CASSRGTPDREQYF. CDR3 bases: TGCGCCAGCAGCCGCGGGACGCCGGATAGGGAGCAGTACTTC.

This clone was recorded a few times. The chain employs TRBV27 and TRBJ1-5; the D gene is possibly TRBD1 (5 bases). In germline, CDR1 is MNHEY, CDR2 SMNVEV (reference sequence). The CDR3 has 11 residues. The V gene lost 6 bases and the J gene lost 5 bases, with 5 bases spanning the gap. The CDR3: CASRQDQPQHF. The CDR3 coding sequence is TGTGCCAGCAGACAGGATCAGCCCCAGCATTTT.

This sequence joins TRBV5-1 and TRBJ2-1; 7 nucleotides match TRBD2. The CDR3 totals 15 residues. In germline, CDR1 is SGHRS, CDR2 YFSETQ. Germline trimming cut 6 bases from V and 5 bases from J; bases unmatched to any gene: 11. The CDR3 protein is CASTQGAGRNNEQFF. The CDR3 DNA is TGCGCCAGCACCCAAGGGGCCGGGAGGAACAATGAGCAGTTCTTC.

The V call is TRBV5-1, the J call TRBJ1-6; a possible D gene is TRBD1 (5 bases). Trimming removed 4 bases at V and 7 bases at J, with 12 bases between. The germline gives CDR1 SGHRS, CDR2 YFSETQ. The CDR3 totals 14 residues. The CDR3, as DNA: TGCGCCAGCAGCGGAGGGACGGGAAATTCACCCCTCCACTTT. As protein: CASSGGTGNSPLHF.

V usage is TRBV4-1 and J usage is TRBJ2-1, with D possibly TRBD2 on 5 matching bases. The V end lost 1 base, the J end lost 5 bases, and 12 bases lay between the germline ends. The CDR3 is 15 amino acids. Per germline, CDR1 MGHRA and CDR2 YSYEKL. CDR3 amino acids: CASSQVSGYDNEQFF. The CDR3 DNA reads as TGCGCCAGCAGCCAAGTATCGGGGTATGACAATGAGCAGTTCTTC.

The gene calls are TRBV6-5 and TRBJ2-2; 11 bases are a match to TRBD1. The germline CDR1 and CDR2 sequences are MNHEY and SVGAGI. The CDR3 loop spans 15 amino acids. Trimming took 7 bases from V and 7 from J; bases not matched to a gene: 8. The CDR3 loop is CASTGGQGVIGELFF. CDR3 bases: TGTGCCAGCACGGGGGGACAGGGGGTGATCGGGGAGCTGTTTTTT.

This chain connects TRBV19 to TRBJ1-2; a possible D gene is TRBD1 (5 bases). Deletions cut 3 bases from V and 2 bases from J, with 16 bases between. This CDR3 is 16 amino acids long. In germline, CDR1 is LNHDA, CDR2 SQIVND (reference sequence). The chain's CDR3 is CASSIYRTNTNYGYTF. In DNA, the CDR3 is TGTGCCAGTAGTATCTACCGGACAAACACAAACTATGGCTACACCTTC.

The chain uses TRBV9 and TRBJ1-5; 10 nucleotides match TRBD1. This CDR3 has 17 residues. Per germline, CDR1 SGDLS and CDR2 YYNGEE. The trim removed 4 bases at V and 2 bases at J, leaving 9 bases unmatched. DNA of the CDR3: TGTGCCAGCAGCCTCCCCGACAGGGGGCGGGGCAATCAGCCCCAGCATTTT. Protein sequence: CASSLPDRGRGNQPQHF.

This clone was seen a single time. The chain combines TRBV6-5 with TRBJ1-5; 8 bases line up with TRBD1. J lost 4 bases, V lost 5 bases, and 1 base had no gene match. This CDR3 spans 13 amino acids. Per germline, CDR1 MNHEY and CDR2 SVGAGI. CDR3 DNA sequence: TGTGCCAGCAGTACAGGGGGAAATCAGCCCCAGCATTTT. It is translated as CASSTGGNQPQHF.

The rearrangement links TRBV7-9 to TRBJ2-5; D unresolved. Germline-derived CDR1 and CDR2 are SEHNR and FQNEAQ (reference sequence). The CDR3 runs to 11 residues. V was shortened by 5 bases and J by 2 bases, with 3 bases between the two germline ends. The chain's CDR3 is CASSLQETQYF. CDR3 nucleotides: TGTGCCAGCAGCCTACAAGAGACCCAGTACTTC.

Only one count was recorded for this clone. As DNA, the CDR3 is TGTGCCACCGCGGACAGGGCCCATCAGCCCCAGCATTTT. Amino acid sequence: CATADRAHQPQHF. J is TRBJ1-5 and V is TRBV19; 8 bases map to TRBD1. J gave up 5 bases and V 10 bases, and 7 bases lay outside the gene matches. Germline CDR1 LNHDA, CDR2 SQIVND (reference sequence). The CDR3 runs 13 residues. Complete variable domain (other parts from reference TRBV19 and TRBJ1-5): DGGITQSPKYLFRKEGQNVTLSCEQNLNHDAMYWYRQDPGQGLRLIYYSQIVNDFQKGDIAEGYSVSREKKESFPLTVTSAQKNPTAFYLCATADRAHQPQHFGDGTRLSIL.

V usage is TRBV7-9 and J usage is TRBJ1-1; D unclear. Between the trimmed V and J ends, which lost 6 bases and 1 base, there was a span of 12 bases. The germline V gene has CDR1 SEHNR and CDR2 FQNEAQ (reference sequence). The CDR3 runs 14 residues. This CDR3 is CASSLLSPNTEAFF. CDR3 bases: TGTGCCAGCAGTTTACTTAGCCCGAACACTGAAGCTTTCTTT.

V is TRBV7-2 and J is TRBJ2-2; tentatively, D is TRBD2 (6 bases). Looked up from germline, CDR1 is SGHTA and CDR2 is FQGNSA. This CDR3 comprises 17 residues. The V end was cut by 2 bases, the J end by 4 bases, with 17 bases between. The DNA of the CDR3 is TGTGCCAGCAGCTTAATGCCCCGGGGACTCCCCACCGGGGAGCTGTTTTTT. Amino acid sequence: CASSLMPRGLPTGELFF.

The chain links TRBV28 to TRBJ1-3; the D gene is possibly TRBD1 (6 bases). CDR1 is MDHEN and CDR2 is SYDVKM in the germline V gene. The CDR3 consists of 15 residues. V was shortened by 4 bases and J by 4 bases, with 14 bases between the two germline ends. Here the CDR3 reads CASSSPQGSGNTIYF. CDR3 in DNA: TGTGCCAGCAGTTCGCCACAGGGCTCGGGAAACACCATATATTTT. The full variable domain, its missing parts supplied by reference TRBV28 and TRBJ1-3, is DVKVTQSSRYLVKRTGEKVFLECVQDMDHENMFWYRQDPGLGLRLIYFSYDVKMKEKGDIPEGYSVSREKKERFSLILESASTNQTSMYLCASSSPQGSGNTIYFGEGSWLTVV.

DNA of the CDR3: TGCAGTGCTAGTACTAGCGGGGCACAAGGTACGCAGTATTTT. Its translation: CSASTSGAQGTQYF. The V and J genes are TRBV20-1 and TRBJ2-3; 10 bases are a match to TRBD2. V shed 3 bases, J shed 8 bases, and the junction held 8 bases outside the gene matches. The CDR3 covers 14 residues. The germline V gene has CDR1 DFQATT and CDR2 SNEGSKA (reference sequence).

This chain links TRBV6-5 with TRBJ2-2; maybe TRBD1 (8 bases). The CDR3 spans 14 residues. The ends were cut back, 6 bases at V and 4 bases at J, with 12 bases in the middle. The germline V gene has CDR1 MNHEY and CDR2 SVGAGI. CDR3 loop: CASRDREGTGELFF. The CDR3 bases are TGTGCCAGCAGGGACAGGGAGGGCACCGGGGAGCTGTTTTTT.

The chain links TRBV18 to TRBJ1-4; D possibly corresponds to TRBD1 (6 bases). The CDR3 sequence is 13 residues long. CDR1 and CDR2 (germline): KGHSH, LQKENI. V was shortened by 5 bases and J by 5 bases, with 9 bases between the two germline ends. CDR3 protein: CASSGGLNEKLFF. CDR3 nucleotide sequence: TGTGCCAGCTCAGGGGGCCTGAATGAAAAACTGTTTTTT.

The chain joins TRBV5-1 to TRBJ1-5; perhaps TRBD1 as D (5 bases). Trimming stripped 1 base from V and 8 bases from J, with 7 bases between. The CDR3 is 12 residues long. The germline gives CDR1 SGHRS, CDR2 YFSETQ. The CDR3 is CASSLTGEPQHF. The CDR3 DNA follows: TGCGCCAGCAGCTTGACGGGGGAGCCCCAGCATTTT.

The genes are TRBV5-1 and TRBJ2-3; TRBD2 matches 7 bases. The V gene end was trimmed by 4 bases and the J gene end by 1 base; junction bases not matched to a gene: 6. From germline, CDR1 is SGHRS and CDR2 YFSETQ. The CDR3 has 15 residues. CDR3 nucleotide sequence: TGCGCCAGCAGCCCCCTTGCGGGAGGCACAGATACGCAGTATTTT. It encodes CASSPLAGGTDTQYF.

This clone was observed a handful of times. This sequence joins TRBV5-1 and TRBJ2-2; TRBD2 aligns across 10 bases. Per germline, CDR1 SGHRS and CDR2 YFSETQ. This CDR3 comprises 16 residues. Trimming removed 4 bases from V and 7 bases from J; junction bases left unmatched: 10. The CDR3 here is CASSQQAGGPFGELFF. In nucleotides, the CDR3 is TGCGCCAGCAGCCAACAAGCGGGAGGGCCGTTCGGGGAGCTGTTTTTT.

This clone was picked up a small number of times. This sequence joins TRBV5-4 and TRBJ1-6, with 10 bases matching TRBD1. The V segment lost 4 bases and the J segment 9 bases; nucleotides outside the gene matches: 7. The CDR3 is made up of 15 amino acids. Germline V gene sequence: CDR1 SGHNT, CDR2 YYREEE (reference sequence). In nucleotides, the CDR3 is TGTGCCAGCAGCATGGCCGGGACAGGGGCTTCACCCCTCCACTTT. Translation: CASSMAGTGASPLHF. The variable domain in full, completed from reference TRBV5-4 and TRBJ1-6, reads ETGVTQSPTHLIKTRGQQVTLRCSSQSGHNTVSWYQQALGQGPQFIFQYYREEENGRGNFPPRFSGLQFPNYSSELNVNALELDDSALYLCASSMAGTGASPLHFGNGTRLTVT.

The V gene is TRBV19, the J gene TRBJ1-1; D unclear. Trimming removed 7 bases from V and 0 bases from J, with 12 bases in between. Germline V gene lookup returns CDR1 LNHDA and CDR2 SQIVND (reference sequence). The CDR3 sequence is 14 residues long. CDR3 sequence: CASTQQLMNTEAFF. CDR3 coding DNA: TGTGCCAGTACTCAACAGCTCATGAACACTGAAGCTTTCTTT.

V usage is TRBV30 and J usage is TRBJ1-4, with D unclear. CDR1 is GTSNPN, CDR2 SVGIG, per germline (reference sequence). The CDR3 length is 15 residues. Trimming stripped 1 base from V and 3 bases from J, with 12 bases between. The CDR3 DNA reads TGTGCCTGGAGTGCCATGCGGGTCGCTAATGAAAAACTGTTTTTT. Amino acids: CAWSAMRVANEKLFF.

The chain links TRBV11-1 to TRBJ2-4; D possibly corresponds to TRBD1 (5 bases). CDR1 is SGHAT and CDR2 is FQDESV in the germline V gene (reference sequence). CDR3 length equals 16 residues. V shed 5 bases and J shed 5 bases, with 19 bases lying between them. The CDR3 DNA is TGTGCCAGCAGCCCCCTTGTTGCAGGGAAGCAAAACATTCAGTACTTC. It encodes CASSPLVAGKQNIQYF.